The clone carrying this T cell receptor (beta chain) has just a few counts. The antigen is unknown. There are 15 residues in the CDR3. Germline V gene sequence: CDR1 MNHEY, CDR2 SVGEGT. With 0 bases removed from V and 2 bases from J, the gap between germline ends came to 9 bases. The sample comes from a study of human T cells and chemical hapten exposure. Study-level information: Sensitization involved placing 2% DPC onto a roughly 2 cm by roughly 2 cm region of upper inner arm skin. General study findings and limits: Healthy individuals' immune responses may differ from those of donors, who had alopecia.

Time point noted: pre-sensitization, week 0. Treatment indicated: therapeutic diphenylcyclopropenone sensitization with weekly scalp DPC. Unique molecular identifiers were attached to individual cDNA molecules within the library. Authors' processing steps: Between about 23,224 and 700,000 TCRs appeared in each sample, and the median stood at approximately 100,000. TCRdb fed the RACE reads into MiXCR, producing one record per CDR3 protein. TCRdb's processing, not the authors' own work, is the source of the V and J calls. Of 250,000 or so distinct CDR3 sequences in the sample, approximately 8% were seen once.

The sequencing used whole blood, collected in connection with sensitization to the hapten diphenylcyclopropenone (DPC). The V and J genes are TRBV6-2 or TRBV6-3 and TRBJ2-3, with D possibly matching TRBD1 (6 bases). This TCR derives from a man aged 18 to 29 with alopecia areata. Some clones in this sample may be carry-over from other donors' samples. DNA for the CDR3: TGTGCCAGCAGTTACTCGAACAGGGCCACAGATACGCAGTATTTT. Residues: CASSYSNRATDTQYF.